This T cell receptor (beta chain) was recorded in a study of blood T cells in healthy people across ages. Study-wide findings and caveats: PBMCs were not sorted, which prevented a conclusive comparison of naive versus antigen-experienced cells.

Details on this clonotype: What it binds is not known.

The V and J ends lost 11 bases and 0 bases respectively, with 11 bases between them. Germline V gene sequence: CDR1 MNHNS, CDR2 SASEGT. The CDR3 covers 12 residues. Primers used in a second PCR of about 6 to 12 cycles were a sample-barcoded 5' primer and a J-beta primer mix. TCRdb itself ran the 5' RACE reads through MiXCR, one entry per CDR3 protein. The profile shows 650,000 to 800,000 distinct CDR3 sequences, 45% to 60% of them singletons. The chain links TRBV6-1 to TRBJ2-7; D is uncertain. The sample comprised blood. This TCR derives from a woman of 80 years or more in good health. The CDR3 region has the DNA TGTGCCCTCTCCTCTAGCTCCTACGAGCAGTACTTC. Its translation is CALSSSSYEQYF.